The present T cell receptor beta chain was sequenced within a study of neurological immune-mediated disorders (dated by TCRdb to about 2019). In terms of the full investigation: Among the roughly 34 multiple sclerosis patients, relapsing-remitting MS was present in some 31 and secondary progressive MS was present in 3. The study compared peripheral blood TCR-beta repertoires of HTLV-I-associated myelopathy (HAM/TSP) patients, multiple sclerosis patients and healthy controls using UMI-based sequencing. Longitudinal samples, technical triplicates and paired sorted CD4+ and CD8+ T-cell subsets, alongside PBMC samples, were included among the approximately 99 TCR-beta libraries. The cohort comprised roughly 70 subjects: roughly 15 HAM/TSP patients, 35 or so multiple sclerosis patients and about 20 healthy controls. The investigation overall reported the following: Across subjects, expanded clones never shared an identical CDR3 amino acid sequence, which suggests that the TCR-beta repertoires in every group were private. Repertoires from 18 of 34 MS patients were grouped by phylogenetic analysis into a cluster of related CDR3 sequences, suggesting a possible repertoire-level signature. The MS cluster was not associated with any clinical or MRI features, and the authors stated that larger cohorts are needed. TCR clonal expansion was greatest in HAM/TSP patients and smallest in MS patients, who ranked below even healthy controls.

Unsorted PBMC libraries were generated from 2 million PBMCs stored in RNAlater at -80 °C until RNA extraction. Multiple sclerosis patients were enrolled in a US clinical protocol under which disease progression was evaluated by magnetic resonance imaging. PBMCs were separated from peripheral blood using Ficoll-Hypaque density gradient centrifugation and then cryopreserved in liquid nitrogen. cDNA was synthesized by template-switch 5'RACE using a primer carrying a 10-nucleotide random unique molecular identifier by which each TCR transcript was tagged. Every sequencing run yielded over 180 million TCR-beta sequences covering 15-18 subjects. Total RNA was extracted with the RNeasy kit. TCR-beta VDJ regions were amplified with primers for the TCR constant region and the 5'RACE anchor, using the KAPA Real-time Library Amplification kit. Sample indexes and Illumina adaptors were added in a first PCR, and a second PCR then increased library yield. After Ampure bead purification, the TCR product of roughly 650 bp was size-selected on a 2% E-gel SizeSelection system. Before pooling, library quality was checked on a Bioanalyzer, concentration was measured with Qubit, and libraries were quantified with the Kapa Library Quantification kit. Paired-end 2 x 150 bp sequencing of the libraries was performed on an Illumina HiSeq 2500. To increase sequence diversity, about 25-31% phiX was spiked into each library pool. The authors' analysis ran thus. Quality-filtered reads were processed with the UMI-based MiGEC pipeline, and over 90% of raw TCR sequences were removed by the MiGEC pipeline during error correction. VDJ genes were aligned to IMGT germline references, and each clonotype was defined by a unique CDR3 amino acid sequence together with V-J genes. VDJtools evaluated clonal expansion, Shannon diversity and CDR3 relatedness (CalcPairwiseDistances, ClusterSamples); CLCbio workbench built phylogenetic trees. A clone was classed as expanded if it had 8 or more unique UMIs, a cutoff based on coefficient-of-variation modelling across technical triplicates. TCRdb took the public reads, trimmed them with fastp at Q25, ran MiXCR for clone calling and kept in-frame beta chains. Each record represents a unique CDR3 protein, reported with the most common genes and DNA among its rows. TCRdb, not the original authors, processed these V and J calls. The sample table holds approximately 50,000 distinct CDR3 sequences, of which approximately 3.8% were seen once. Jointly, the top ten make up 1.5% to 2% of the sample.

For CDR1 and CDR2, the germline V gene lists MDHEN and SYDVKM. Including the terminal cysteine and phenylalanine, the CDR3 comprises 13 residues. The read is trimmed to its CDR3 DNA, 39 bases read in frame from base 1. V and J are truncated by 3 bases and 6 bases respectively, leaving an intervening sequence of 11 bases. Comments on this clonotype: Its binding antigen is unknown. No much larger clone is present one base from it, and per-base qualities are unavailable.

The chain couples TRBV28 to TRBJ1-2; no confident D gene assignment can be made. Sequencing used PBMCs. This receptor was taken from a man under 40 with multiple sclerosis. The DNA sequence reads TGTGCCAGCAGTTTCTCAGCTCGACATGGCTACACCTTC. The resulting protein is CASSFSARHGYTF.